This T cell receptor (beta chain) was obtained from a study of T cell changes during pregnancy in multiple sclerosis. The V and J ends lost 1 base and 5 bases respectively, with 8 bases between them. The CDR3 length is 13 residues. Germline values: CDR1 SGHTA, CDR2 FQGNSA. TCRdb's copy holds only in-frame clones and misses some; the assay was immunoSEQ multiplex PCR. The sample records around 40,000 clones, 90% to 95% being singletons. The rearrangement uses TRBV7-2 and TRBJ1-2; D not certain. This clonotype was sampled from a female donor with multiple sclerosis, enrolled in a pregnancy study. The source material was CD4+ T cells from peripheral blood mononuclear cells, sampled in the third trimester of pregnancy. CDR3: CASSLEEGYGYTF. The CDR3 DNA reads as TGTGCCAGCAGCTTAGAAGAGGGTTATGGCTACACCTTC.